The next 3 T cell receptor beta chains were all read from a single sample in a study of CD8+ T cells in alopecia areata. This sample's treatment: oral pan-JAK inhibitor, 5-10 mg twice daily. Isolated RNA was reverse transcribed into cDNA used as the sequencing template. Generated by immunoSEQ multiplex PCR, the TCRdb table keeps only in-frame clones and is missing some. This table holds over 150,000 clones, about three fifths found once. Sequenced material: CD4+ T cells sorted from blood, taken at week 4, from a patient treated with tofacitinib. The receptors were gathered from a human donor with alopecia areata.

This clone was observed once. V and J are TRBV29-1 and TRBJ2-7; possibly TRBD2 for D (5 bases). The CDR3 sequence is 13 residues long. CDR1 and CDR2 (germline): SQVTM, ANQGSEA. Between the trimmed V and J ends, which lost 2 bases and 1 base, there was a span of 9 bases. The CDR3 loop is CSVENRGSYEQYF. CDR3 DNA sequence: TGCAGCGTTGAAAATCGGGGATCCTACGAGCAGTACTTC.

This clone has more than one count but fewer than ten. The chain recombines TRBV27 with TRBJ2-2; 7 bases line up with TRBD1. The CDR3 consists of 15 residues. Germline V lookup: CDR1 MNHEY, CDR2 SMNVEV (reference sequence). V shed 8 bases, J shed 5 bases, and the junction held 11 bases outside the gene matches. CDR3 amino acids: CASANQGVGTGELFF. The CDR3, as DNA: TGTGCCAGCGCCAATCAGGGGGTCGGTACCGGGGAGCTGTTTTTT.

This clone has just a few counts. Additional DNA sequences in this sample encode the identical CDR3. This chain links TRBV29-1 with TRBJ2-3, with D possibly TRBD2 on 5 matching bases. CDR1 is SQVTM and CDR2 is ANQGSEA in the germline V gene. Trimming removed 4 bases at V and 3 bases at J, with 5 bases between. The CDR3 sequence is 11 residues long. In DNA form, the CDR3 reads TGCAGCGTTGCGGGAACAGATACGCAGTATTTT. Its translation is CSVAGTDTQYF.